This TCR beta chain was profiled in a study of CD8 T cells in ankylosing spondylitis. Study-wide results and caveats: Blood of patients with ankylosing spondylitis appeared to be characterized by a TCR beta motif of seven or eight highly homologous variants.

By quantitative 5'-RACE with molecular barcodes, the TCR beta libraries were made. In TCRdb, the 5' RACE reads were re-called with MiXCR into one record per CDR3 protein. This sample has about 30,000 distinct CDR3 sequences; 30% occur once, and the top ten carry 45%. The CDR3 is 14 residues long. The germline gives CDR1 KGHSY, CDR2 FQNENV. V lost 2 bases and J lost 3, with 7 bases in between. Turning to this clonotype: Antigen: not known.

The receptor comes from a male donor with ankylosing spondylitis. The chain uses TRBV16 and TRBJ2-2; D unresolved. Sequencing used synovial fluid, either unsorted or a sorted T cell fraction (not recorded which). CDR3 nucleotide sequence: TGTGCCAGCAGCCAAGTCTCGGACACCGGGGAGCTGTTTTTT. The encoded protein is CASSQVSDTGELFF.